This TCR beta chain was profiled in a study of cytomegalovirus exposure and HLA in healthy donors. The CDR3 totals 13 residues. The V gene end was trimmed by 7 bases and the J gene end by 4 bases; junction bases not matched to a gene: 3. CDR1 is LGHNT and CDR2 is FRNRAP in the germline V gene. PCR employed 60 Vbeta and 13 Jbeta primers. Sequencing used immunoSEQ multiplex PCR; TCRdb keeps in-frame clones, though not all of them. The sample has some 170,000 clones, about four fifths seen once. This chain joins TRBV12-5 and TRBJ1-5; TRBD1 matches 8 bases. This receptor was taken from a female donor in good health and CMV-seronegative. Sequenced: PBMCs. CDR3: CASDRTGNQPQHF. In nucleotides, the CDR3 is TGTGCTAGTGACAGGACAGGGAATCAGCCCCAGCATTTT.